The entry below describes one T cell receptor beta chain. The data are from a study of blood T cell repertoires in COVID-19. Study-wide background: Donors in the United States, Italy and Spain gave samples during acute or convalescent COVID-19. Sources were T cells, B-cell-depleted T cells, or PBMCs; the material itself was cDNA or gDNA.

Trimming removed 7 bases from V and 0 bases from J, with 13 bases in between. Germline V gene lookup returns CDR1 MDHEN and CDR2 SYDVKM. The CDR3 is 15 residues long. Authors' methods: Estimated nucleated cell counts came from reference gene primer amplification. The data were produced by immunoSEQ multiplex PCR, yet TCRdb's version contains in-frame clones alone and is incomplete. V, J and clone size derive from that table, while D and trimming were established from the DNA sequence. The sample shows roughly 80,000 clones, roughly 80% of them seen only once. Sample: peripheral blood. V is TRBV28 and J is TRBJ2-4; D gene uncertain. This clonotype was sampled from a man aged 45-60 years with acute or convalescent COVID-19. The CDR3 DNA follows: TGTGCCAGCACCCGTCCTGGCATAGCCAAAAACATTCAGTACTTC. Its protein product is CASTRPGIAKNIQYF.